The 30 T cell receptor beta chains reported below all come from one sample, sequenced in a study of blood T cell repertoires in COVID-19. The method was immunoSEQ multiplex PCR; TCRdb's version includes in-frame clones alone and lacks a portion of them. The sample records some 310,000 clones, under 90% being singletons. Material for sequencing was peripheral blood. The receptors stem from a woman between 25 and 40 years old with COVID-19, enrolled during active disease.

Regarding this clone: Mismatch with germline at one junction end may stem from a read error. The chain employs TRBV27 and TRBJ1-2, with 9 bases that match TRBD1. Germline CDR1 MNHEY, CDR2 SMNVEV (reference sequence). CDR3 size: 15 residues. CDR3 coding DNA: TGTGCCAGCAGTCTATCCCGGGACAGGGTTCATGGCTACACCTTC. This translates into CASSLSRDRVHGYTF.

The V call is TRBV28, the J call TRBJ1-1; TRBD1 is a possible D gene (5 bases). The CDR3 has 15 residues. V lost 0 bases to trimming and J lost 5 bases, with 13 bases between them. Germline values: CDR1 MDHEN, CDR2 SYDVKM. CDR3: CASSLWGGKETEAFF. The CDR3 bases are TGTGCCAGCAGTTTATGGGGGGGGAAGGAGACTGAAGCTTTCTTT.

The V gene is TRBV11-1, the J gene TRBJ2-3, with D tentatively TRBD2 (6 bases). V was shortened by 4 bases and J by 4 bases, with 12 bases between the two germline ends. From germline, CDR1 is SGHAT and CDR2 FQDESV (reference sequence). The CDR3 is 14 residues long. The DNA of the CDR3 is TGTGCCAGCAGCTGGACGGGAGTTGCAGATACGCAGTATTTT. The encoded protein is CASSWTGVADTQYF. Using reference TRBV11-1 and TRBJ2-3 for the parts outside the CDR3, the full variable domain is EAEVAQSPRYKITEKSQAVAFWCDPISGHATLYWYRQILGQGPELLVQFQDESVVDDSQLPKDRFSAERLKGVDSTLKIQPAELGDSAMYLCASSWTGVADTQYFGPGTRLTVL.

This clone showed up just once. V is TRBV19 and J is TRBJ1-5; 8 nucleotides agree with TRBD1. Germline CDR1 and CDR2: LNHDA and SQIVND (reference sequence). V lost 1 base and J lost 6; bases outside the gene matches: 8. This CDR3 spans 16 amino acids. The CDR3 reads CASSIGRTGYSQPQHF. For the CDR3, the DNA is TGTGCCAGTAGTATAGGTCGGACAGGGTATAGTCAGCCCCAGCATTTT. The whole variable domain, remainder taken from reference TRBV19 and TRBJ1-5, is DGGITQSPKYLFRKEGQNVTLSCEQNLNHDAMYWYRQDPGQGLRLIYYSQIVNDFQKGDIAEGYSVSREKKESFPLTVTSAQKNPTAFYLCASSIGRTGYSQPQHFGDGTRLSIL.

The chain links TRBV14 to TRBJ2-7; TRBD2 aligns across 9 bases. This CDR3 contains 14 residues. The J segment lost 4 bases and the V segment lost 4 bases, leaving 5 bases of the junction unmatched. Germline-derived CDR1 and CDR2 are SGHDN and FVKESK. This CDR3 reads CASSPGLAIYEQYF. The CDR3 bases are TGTGCCAGCAGCCCGGGACTAGCAATTTACGAGCAGTACTTC.

The V gene is TRBV9, the J gene TRBJ1-6; no clear D gene. Trimming took 2 bases from V and 0 from J, leaving 9 bases between them. Germline V CDR1 and CDR2: SGDLS, YYNGEE. There are 16 residues in the CDR3. The CDR3: CASSVDKSSYNSPLHF. CDR3 in DNA: TGTGCCAGCAGCGTTGACAAAAGCTCCTATAATTCACCCCTCCACTTT.

This chain links TRBV5-4 with TRBJ2-1, with TRBD2 as a possible D gene (6 bases). The V end was cut by 1 base, the J end by 9 bases, with 14 bases between. Germline CDR1 SGHNT, CDR2 YYREEE (reference sequence). The CDR3 consists of 14 residues. The CDR3, as DNA: TGTGCCAGCAGCTTGCCTGGGGGGATCAGTGAGCAGTTCTTC. It translates to CASSLPGGISEQFF.

The J gene is TRBJ2-2, the V gene TRBV4-1; 7 positions match TRBD1. The CDR3 consists of 16 residues. The trim removed 2 bases at V and 2 bases at J, leaving 5 bases unmatched. Germline V CDR1 and CDR2: MGHRA, YSYEKL. The CDR3 region has the DNA TGCGCCAGCAGCCAAACCGGGACAGTTAACACCGGGGAGCTGTTTTTT. Protein sequence: CASSQTGTVNTGELFF.

The J gene is TRBJ2-2, the V gene TRBV11-3; D is undetermined. The CDR3 contains 13 residues. Germline CDR1 is SGHNT and CDR2 is YENEEA. Deletions cut 3 bases from V and 6 bases from J, with 8 bases between. The CDR3 is CASSLVASGELFF. The CDR3 coding sequence is TGTGCCAGCAGCTTGGTAGCATCCGGGGAGCTGTTTTTT.

V and J are TRBV20-1 and TRBJ2-7; D not certain. The V gene lost 8 bases and the J gene lost 4 bases, with 12 bases spanning the gap. Germline values: CDR1 DFQATT, CDR2 SNEGSKA (reference sequence). The CDR3 sequence is 11 residues long. The CDR3 region has the DNA TGCAGTTCCCGGGTTAGTTACGAGCAGTACTTC. Encoded protein: CSSRVSYEQYF.

The genes are TRBV7-9 and TRBJ2-1; the match to TRBD1 covers 7 bases. J gave up 14 bases and V 5 bases, and 9 bases lay outside the gene matches. CDR1 SEHNR and CDR2 FQNEAQ come from the germline V gene (reference sequence). The CDR3 spans 12 residues. In DNA, the CDR3 is TGTGCCAGCAGCCTAACAGGGGATCGTAAGTTCTTC. It encodes CASSLTGDRKFF.

The V and J genes are TRBV30 and TRBJ1-2; no firm D call. Trimming removed 2 bases at V and 2 bases at J, with 18 bases between. The CDR3 has 16 amino acids. Per germline, CDR1 GTSNPN and CDR2 SVGIG (reference sequence). The CDR3 nucleotides are TGTGCCTGGAGTAGACACCAGCGGTCCTCGAACTATGGCTACACCTTC. It specifies CAWSRHQRSSNYGYTF.

The chain joins TRBV7-9 to TRBJ1-1, with D possibly matching TRBD1 (5 bases). Germline V gene sequence: CDR1 SEHNR, CDR2 FQNEAQ (reference sequence). The V and J ends lost 2 bases and 8 bases respectively, with 9 bases between them. The CDR3 spans 12 residues. The CDR3 coding sequence is TGTGCCAGCAGCTTATCCCCAGGGGAAGCTTTCTTT. Translating gives CASSLSPGEAFF.

This clone occurred a few times. This chain uses TRBV3-1 (or the pseudogene TRBV3-2) with TRBJ1-1, with D perhaps TRBD1 (5 bases). Trimming took off 0 bases at V and 4 bases at J, with 9 bases between the two ends. Germline V lookup: CDR1 LGHDT, CDR2 YNNKEL (reference sequence). The length of the CDR3 is 14 residues. DNA of the CDR3: TGTGCCAGCAGCCAAGAAGGGGCGAGCACTGAAGCTTTCTTT. Protein product: CASSQEGASTEAFF.

The CDR3, as DNA: TGTGCCACCAGTACGTATACGGGGGGCAATTACAATGAGCAGTTCTTC. It is translated as CATSTYTGGNYNEQFF. This chain connects TRBV24-1 to TRBJ2-1; possibly TRBD2 for D (7 bases). Trimming pared 6 bases from V and 4 bases from J, leaving 18 bases between. Germline values: CDR1 KGHDR, CDR2 SFDVKD. This CDR3 is 16 amino acids long.

This sequence joins TRBV29-1 and TRBJ1-5; D may be TRBD1 (6 bases). Germline V gene sequence: CDR1 SQVTM, CDR2 ANQGSEA. CDR3 length: 12 residues. V was clipped by 8 bases and J by 5 bases, with 13 bases between them. In DNA, the CDR3 is TGCAGCTACAGGGACGGCGATCAGCCCCAGCATTTT. The encoded protein is CSYRDGDQPQHF.

Here the CDR3 reads CASSSPRGPGQGAGGYTF. The CDR3 DNA sequence: TGTGCCAGCAGCTCCCCGAGGGGACCGGGACAGGGGGCAGGTGGCTACACCTTC. The chain carries TRBV28 and TRBJ1-2, with TRBD1 matching over 12 bases. After removal of 6 bases from V and 7 bases from J, the junction contained 18 bases not matched to a gene. The germline V gene has CDR1 MDHEN and CDR2 SYDVKM. The CDR3 is 18 amino acids.

The rearrangement joins TRBV6-5 to TRBJ1-5; 7 bases map to TRBD1. This CDR3 comprises 15 residues. CDR1 MNHEY and CDR2 SVGAGI come from the germline V gene. The ends lost 6 bases at V and 0 bases at J; junction bases unmatched: 5. The CDR3 loop is CASRGQTSSNQPQHF. CDR3 DNA sequence: TGTGCCAGCAGGGGACAGACCTCTAGCAATCAGCCCCAGCATTTT.

The chain links TRBV18 to TRBJ1-1; a possible D gene is TRBD1 (6 bases). V dropped 2 bases and J dropped 1 base, with 17 bases sitting between them. CDR3 length: 17 amino acids. Germline-derived CDR1 and CDR2 are KGHSH and LQKENI. CDR3 region: CASSPRNLGHTNTEAFF. The CDR3 DNA is TGTGCCAGCTCACCAAGGAATCTGGGACACACGAACACTGAAGCTTTCTTT.

This clone has just one count. The chain couples TRBV28 to TRBJ1-4; TRBD1 matches 7 bases. Germline lookup yields CDR1 MDHEN and CDR2 SYDVKM. The ends lost 6 bases at V and 8 bases at J; junction bases unmatched: 9. CDR3 length: 14 residues. Here the CDR3 DNA reads TGTGCCAGCAGAAATGGACAGGCGGCCGAAAAACTGTTTTTT. Protein: CASRNGQAAEKLFF.

The gene calls are TRBV5-1 and TRBJ2-5; D is perhaps TRBD1 (5 bases). The V end was cut by 6 bases, the J end by 2 bases, with 20 bases between. The germline V gene has CDR1 SGHRS and CDR2 YFSETQ. The CDR3 is 16 residues long. The CDR3 sequence: CASMSRGVGFQETQYF. In DNA form, the CDR3 reads TGCGCCAGCATGAGTAGGGGCGTCGGGTTTCAAGAGACCCAGTACTTC.

Remarks on this clone: Other DNA sequences of this sample code for an identical CDR3. The chain employs TRBV29-1 and TRBJ2-7; 7 nucleotides align to TRBD1. Per the germline V gene, CDR1 is SQVTM and CDR2 is ANQGSEA. The ends lost 4 bases at V and 1 base at J; junction bases unmatched: 4. The CDR3 length is 13 residues. The CDR3 loop is CSVVGTVSYEQYF. In DNA form, the CDR3 reads TGCAGCGTTGTAGGGACAGTATCCTACGAGCAGTACTTC.

The chain is built from TRBV7-9 and TRBJ1-2, with 8 bases identical to TRBD1. With 4 bases clipped from V and 8 bases from J, the junction kept 9 bases outside the gene matches. Germline loops: CDR1 SEHNR, CDR2 FQNEAQ (reference sequence). The CDR3 length is 14 residues. This CDR3 reads CASSSQGGHFGYTF. CDR3 DNA: TGTGCCAGCAGCTCACAGGGGGGCCATTTCGGCTACACCTTC.

The V call is TRBV9, the J call TRBJ2-1, with 12 bases that match TRBD2. In germline, CDR1 is SGDLS, CDR2 YYNGEE. CDR3 length: 17 amino acids. Trimming at V came to 0 bases and at J to 2 bases, leaving 3 bases not matched to a gene. CDR3 region: CASSVASSGRAYNEQFF. CDR3 nucleotide sequence: TGTGCCAGCAGCGTAGCCTCTAGCGGGAGGGCCTACAATGAGCAGTTCTTC.

This clone was counted once. The chain recombines TRBV24-1 with TRBJ1-1; D remains ambiguous. V lost 3 bases, J lost 8 bases, and 12 bases lay in between. The CDR3 extends over 13 amino acids. Germline CDR1 reads KGHDR; CDR2 reads SFDVKD. DNA for the CDR3: TGTGCCACCAGTGATCCGCAGAAATGGGAAGCTTTCTTT. Translating it yields CATSDPQKWEAFF.

The chain couples TRBV5-1 to TRBJ2-3, with TRBD1 identical over 11 bases. V lost 6 bases to trimming and J lost 1 base; unmatched junction nucleotides: 7. The CDR3 is 16 residues long. Germline assignment: CDR1 SGHRS and CDR2 YFSETQ. CDR3 amino acids: CASTFWGQGGTDTQYF. The CDR3 DNA is TGCGCCAGCACCTTTTGGGGACAGGGGGGCACAGATACGCAGTATTTT.

The V gene is TRBV30, the J gene TRBJ1-5; D uncertain. Trimming removed 0 bases at V and 1 base at J, with 10 bases between. Germline-derived CDR1 and CDR2 are GTSNPN and SVGIG (reference sequence). The CDR3 is 15 amino acids. The CDR3 is CAWSVTGVSNQPQHF. In DNA form, the CDR3 reads TGTGCCTGGAGTGTGACCGGGGTGAGCAATCAGCCCCAGCATTTT.

The chain uses TRBV9 and TRBJ2-1, with TRBD1 matching over 9 bases. Germline V gives CDR1 SGDLS, CDR2 YYNGEE. This CDR3 is 17 amino acids long. Trimming removed 0 bases from V and 6 bases from J; junction bases left unmatched: 10. CDR3 bases: TGTGCCAGCAGCGTAGCCGGACAGGGGCCGGGCGCCAATGAGCAGTTCTTC. Residues: CASSVAGQGPGANEQFF.

The chain recombines TRBV5-1 with TRBJ2-3; 10 bases are shared with TRBD2. The V and J ends lost 4 bases and 5 bases, in that order; junction bases with no gene match: 16. Germline lookup yields CDR1 SGHRS and CDR2 YFSETQ. The CDR3 length is 18 residues. CDR3 region: CASSPGRLAGGQGDTQYF. The CDR3 region has the DNA TGCGCCAGCAGCCCCGGTCGGTTAGCGGGAGGCCAGGGAGATACGCAGTATTTT.

The chain carries TRBV19 and TRBJ1-1, with 7 bases matching TRBD1. This CDR3 is 16 amino acids long. The V and J ends lost 4 bases and 0 bases, in that order; junction bases with no gene match: 8. Germline CDR1 and CDR2: LNHDA and SQIVND (reference sequence). CDR3 nucleotides: TGTGCCAGTAGTAGCAGGGGGTCGCCAGTGAACACTGAAGCTTTCTTT. Encoded protein: CASSSRGSPVNTEAFF.